What follows are 26 T cell receptor beta chains derived from one specimen sequenced in a study of CD8 T cells in Susac syndrome (dated by TCRdb to between 2018 and 2021). Library method: the immunoSEQ multiplex PCR assay. RNA was extracted using the RNeasy kit, and roughly 0.45 to 1 ug of the RNA was reverse transcribed with random hexamers. The public sequencing data were trimmed at Q25 with fastp and processed into clonotypes with MiXCR by TCRdb, which kept only in-frame beta chains. Under each unique CDR3 protein, matching rows form one entry showing the most common genes and DNA. The sample has about 150,000 distinct CDR3 sequences on record, less than 97% of them singletons. Roughly 0.15% of the sample comes from the top ten. Sample: CD8+ T cells from PBMCs. These receptor sequences come from a human donor with multiple sclerosis.

The chain has TRBV2 and TRBJ2-3; D remains unclear. Trimming left V 6 bases short and J 6 bases short, with 10 bases between. Germline V lookup: CDR1 SNHLY, CDR2 FYNNEI. The CDR3 sequence is 12 residues long. In DNA, the CDR3 is TGTGCCAGCAGGGACCCGTTGGATACGCAGTATTTT. Translated, it gives CASRDPLDTQYF.

Here the CDR3 reads CASSESFATGRTNQPQHF. For the CDR3, the DNA is TGTGCCAGCAGTGAATCGTTTGCGACGGGAAGGACGAATCAGCCCCAGCATTTT. This chain links TRBV6-1 with TRBJ1-5; no reliable D call. Looked up from germline, CDR1 is MNHNS and CDR2 is SASEGT. The CDR3 consists of 18 residues. Between the trimmed V and J ends, which lost 2 bases and 4 bases, there was a span of 21 bases.

This chain uses TRBV24-1 with TRBJ2-1, with TRBD2 matching 7 bases. Per the germline V gene, CDR1 is KGHDR and CDR2 is SFDVKD. The length of the CDR3 is 14 residues. J gave up 4 bases and V 12 bases, and 11 bases lay outside the gene matches. The CDR3 bases are TGTGCCTCCCGGGCGACGGGGGGTTACAATGAGCAGTTCTTC. It translates to CASRATGGYNEQFF.

This chain connects TRBV6-5 to TRBJ2-1, with TRBD2 identical over 10 bases. The CDR3 sequence is 14 residues long. From germline, CDR1 is MNHEY and CDR2 SVGAGI. The ends lost 4 bases at V and 6 bases at J; junction bases unmatched: 3. This chain's CDR3 is CASSSSGGINEQFF. CDR3 in DNA: TGTGCCAGCAGTTCTAGCGGGGGTATCAATGAGCAGTTCTTC.

The sample holds one count of this clonotype. The rearrangement uses TRBV28 and TRBJ2-3; 8 positions agree with TRBD1. CDR1 is MDHEN and CDR2 is SYDVKM in the germline V gene. With V trimmed by 5 bases and J by 6 bases, 10 bases remained unmatched. This CDR3 contains 15 residues. The CDR3 is CASSPWTGSRDTQYF. CDR3 coding DNA: TGTGCCAGCAGTCCCTGGACAGGGTCCAGGGATACGCAGTATTTT.

CDR3 sequence (DNA): TGTGCCAGCAGCCGAACCGGGACAGGGGACCAGCCCCAGCATTTT. It yields the protein CASSRTGTGDQPQHF. V is TRBV12-3 or TRBV12-4 and J is TRBJ1-5; 10 nucleotides line up with TRBD1. V was clipped by 6 bases and J by 7 bases; unmatched bases: 9. This CDR3 is 15 amino acids long.

Only a few counts were recorded for this clonotype. The rearrangement joins TRBV6-5 to TRBJ1-5; tentatively, D is TRBD1 (6 bases). Trimming removed 6 bases from V and 0 bases from J, with 6 bases in between. The germline V gene has CDR1 MNHEY and CDR2 SVGAGI. This CDR3 is 13 amino acids long. The CDR3 bases are TGTGCCAGCAGACAGGGTAGCAATCAGCCCCAGCATTTT. Encoded protein: CASRQGSNQPQHF.

The chain is built from TRBV13 and TRBJ2-6, with D possibly TRBD1 on 6 matching bases. Trimming took off 1 base at V and 0 bases at J, with 10 bases between the two ends. The CDR3 spans 17 residues. Germline CDR1 and CDR2: PRHDT and FYEKMQ (reference sequence). The chain's CDR3 is CASSLATGSSGANVLTF. CDR3 nucleotide sequence: TGTGCCAGCAGCTTAGCCACAGGGAGCTCTGGGGCCAACGTCCTGACTTTC.

V is TRBV5-4 and J is TRBJ2-7; 7 bases align to TRBD2. Germline-derived CDR1 and CDR2 are SGHNT and YYREEE (reference sequence). J lost 0 bases, V lost 5 bases, and 8 bases had no gene match. The length of the CDR3 is 15 residues. CDR3 sequence reads: CASSEPGTNSYEQYF. In DNA, the CDR3 is TGTGCCAGCAGTGAACCCGGGACTAACTCCTACGAGCAGTACTTC.

The chain employs TRBV5-4 and TRBJ2-7; TRBD2 matches 11 bases. Per the germline V gene, CDR1 is SGHNT and CDR2 is YYREEE (reference sequence). The J segment lost 3 bases and the V segment lost 4 bases, leaving 3 bases of the junction unmatched. CDR3 length equals 14 residues. For the CDR3, the DNA is TGTGCCAGCAGCGGGACTAGCGGAGACTACGAGCAGTACTTC. This sequence encodes CASSGTSGDYEQYF.

CDR3 amino acids: CASSQDRALNTEAFF. The CDR3 nucleotides are TGCGCCAGCAGCCAAGATAGGGCCCTTAACACTGAAGCTTTCTTT. This chain joins TRBV4-1 and TRBJ1-1; no firm D call. There are 15 residues in the CDR3. Trimming removed 0 bases from V and 2 bases from J, with 10 bases in between. CDR1 MGHRA and CDR2 YSYEKL come from the germline V gene.

The chain links TRBV29-1 to TRBJ2-2; D is unclear. Per the germline V gene, CDR1 is SQVTM and CDR2 is ANQGSEA. V was shortened by 6 bases and J by 0 bases, with 5 bases between the two germline ends. This CDR3 has 12 residues. The CDR3 sequence is CSVTANTGELFF. CDR3 in DNA: TGCAGCGTAACAGCGAACACCGGGGAGCTGTTTTTT.

The chain carries TRBV27 and TRBJ2-7, with TRBD2 identical over 8 bases. CDR3 size: 13 residues. Trimming cost V 4 bases and J 5 bases; bases outside gene matches: 4. The germline V gene has CDR1 MNHEY and CDR2 SMNVEV (reference sequence). The CDR3 protein is CASSSGGLDEQYF. DNA for the CDR3: TGTGCCAGCAGTTCGGGGGGGCTCGACGAGCAGTACTTC.

The chain recombines TRBV30 with TRBJ1-3; maybe TRBD1 (6 bases). Germline V gene lookup returns CDR1 GTSNPN and CDR2 SVGIG (reference sequence). V lost 1 base, J lost 5 bases, and 6 bases lay in between. The CDR3 runs to 12 residues. Written as DNA, the CDR3 is TGTGCCTGGAGTGGGGACAGAAACACCATATATTTT. This codes for CAWSGDRNTIYF.

Here the CDR3 reads CASTPDSLQETQYF. CDR3 DNA: TGTGCCAGCACTCCGGACAGCCTCCAAGAGACCCAGTACTTC. This sequence joins TRBV7-9 and TRBJ2-5; the D gene is possibly TRBD1 (6 bases). Germline V gene data show CDR1 as SEHNR and CDR2 as FQNEAQ (reference sequence). Trimming took 7 bases from V and 1 from J, leaving 13 bases between them. The CDR3 is 14 amino acids.

The chain is built from TRBV11-2 and TRBJ2-7; D gene uncertain. Looked up from germline, CDR1 is SGHAT and CDR2 is FQNNGV. The CDR3 is made up of 14 amino acids. V was clipped by 1 base and J by 0 bases, with 7 bases between them. The CDR3 loop reads CASSLAAASYEQYF. The DNA for the CDR3 is TGTGCCAGCAGCTTAGCTGCGGCCTCCTACGAGCAGTACTTC.

The rearrangement joins TRBV11-2 to TRBJ2-7, with TRBD1 matching 9 bases. V gave up 6 bases and J gave up 6 bases; unmatched junction bases: 12. Germline CDR1 is SGHAT and CDR2 is FQNNGV. The CDR3 spans 15 residues. The CDR3 region has the DNA TGTGCCAGCAGTGATGCTCCCGGGACAGGGAGCGAGCAGTACTTC. Amino acids: CASSDAPGTGSEQYF.

The chain employs TRBV29-1 and TRBJ1-2; D unclear. Germline CDR1 and CDR2: SQVTM and ANQGSEA. The CDR3 covers 13 residues. Trimming cost V 4 bases and J 4 bases, with 13 bases left between them. The CDR3 is CSVVAASTYGYTF. CDR3 in DNA: TGCAGCGTTGTCGCCGCATCCACCTATGGCTACACCTTC.

The chain uses TRBV30 and TRBJ2-2; weak D call: TRBD2 (5 bases). V gave up 4 bases and J gave up 6 bases, with 6 bases separating them. The CDR3 spans 11 residues. CDR1 is GTSNPN and CDR2 is SVGIG in the germline V gene (reference sequence). The CDR3 region has the DNA TGTGCCTGGATGGACTCCGGGGAGCTGTTTTTT. Translated: CAWMDSGELFF.

This chain uses TRBV20-1 with TRBJ1-2, with TRBD1 as a possible D gene (6 bases). CDR3 length: 13 amino acids. The ends were cut back, 8 bases at V and 3 bases at J, with 16 bases in the middle. From germline, CDR1 is DFQATT and CDR2 SNEGSKA (reference sequence). CDR3 region: CSSIGGSDYGYTF. The CDR3 DNA follows: TGCAGTTCAATAGGGGGGTCCGACTATGGCTACACCTTC.

The chain uses TRBV7-9 and TRBJ1-5; maybe TRBD1 (6 bases). The CDR3 contains 14 residues. V was trimmed by 0 bases and J by 7 bases, leaving 10 bases between them. CDR1 SEHNR and CDR2 FQNEAQ come from the germline V gene (reference sequence). The CDR3 loop is CASSLAPGAQPQHF. The DNA for the CDR3 is TGTGCCAGCAGCTTAGCGCCGGGGGCACAGCCCCAGCATTTT.

The V gene is TRBV27, the J gene TRBJ2-3, with a weak D call TRBD2 (6 bases). In germline, CDR1 is MNHEY, CDR2 SMNVEV (reference sequence). Trimming removed 6 bases from V and 5 bases from J, with 12 bases in between. CDR3 length equals 13 residues. The CDR3 region is CASSLLAEDTQYF. The CDR3 DNA reads TGTGCCAGCAGCCTTTTAGCGGAAGATACGCAGTATTTT.

V usage is TRBV7-9 and J usage is TRBJ2-1; tentatively, D is TRBD2 (5 bases). The CDR3 sequence is 16 residues long. The V gene lost 5 bases and the J gene lost 2 bases, with 16 bases spanning the gap. Per germline, CDR1 SEHNR and CDR2 FQNEAQ (reference sequence). The CDR3 bases are TGTGCCAGCAGCCCCCGGGATTTAGCGACCTACAATGAGCAGTTCTTC. It specifies CASSPRDLATYNEQFF.

The chain joins TRBV4-1 to TRBJ2-7, with D possibly TRBD1 on 6 matching bases. The CDR3 is 15 amino acids. Between the trimmed V and J ends, which lost 3 bases and 2 bases, there was a span of 14 bases. Germline loops: CDR1 MGHRA, CDR2 YSYEKL. CDR3 region: CASSHRAGETYEQYV. The CDR3 bases are TGCGCCAGCAGCCATCGCGCAGGGGAGACCTACGAGCAGTACGTC.

This clonotype was seen a few times. This sequence joins TRBV12-3 or TRBV12-4 and TRBJ2-1; TRBD2 might be the D (5 bases). This CDR3 contains 15 residues. V lost 3 bases to trimming and J lost 1 base, with 10 bases between them. This CDR3 is CASSLGDTSYNEQFF. Here the CDR3 DNA reads TGTGCCAGCAGTTTGGGAGACACTTCCTACAATGAGCAGTTCTTC.

This sequence joins TRBV23-1 and TRBJ1-6; D perhaps matches TRBD1 (5 bases). TRBV23-1 is classed as an ORF, of uncertain function. V was shortened by 9 bases and J by 2 bases, with 11 bases between the two germline ends. This CDR3 is built from 14 residues. DNA of the CDR3: TGCGCCAGAAAGGGGTTGCCCTATAATTCACCCCTCCACTTT. Residues: CARKGLPYNSPLHF.